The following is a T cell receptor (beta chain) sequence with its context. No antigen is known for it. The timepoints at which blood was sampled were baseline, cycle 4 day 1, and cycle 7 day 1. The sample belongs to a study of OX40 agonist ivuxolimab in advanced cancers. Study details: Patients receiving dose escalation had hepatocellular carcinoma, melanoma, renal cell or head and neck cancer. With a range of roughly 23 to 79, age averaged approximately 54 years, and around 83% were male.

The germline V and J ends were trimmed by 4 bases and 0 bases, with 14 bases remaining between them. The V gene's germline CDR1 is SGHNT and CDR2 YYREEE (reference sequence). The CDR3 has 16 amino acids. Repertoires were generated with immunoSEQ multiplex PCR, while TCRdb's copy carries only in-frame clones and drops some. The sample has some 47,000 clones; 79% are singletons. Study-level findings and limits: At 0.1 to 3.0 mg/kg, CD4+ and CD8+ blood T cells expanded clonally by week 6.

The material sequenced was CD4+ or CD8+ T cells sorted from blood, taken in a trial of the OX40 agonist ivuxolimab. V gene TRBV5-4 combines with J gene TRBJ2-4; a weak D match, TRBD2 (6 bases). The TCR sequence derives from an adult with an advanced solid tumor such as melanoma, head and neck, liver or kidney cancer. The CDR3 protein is CASSSGTSRAKNIQYF. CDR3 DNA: TGTGCCAGCAGCAGTGGGACTTCCCGAGCCAAAAACATTCAGTACTTC.